The 10 T cell receptor beta chains below all came from one sample that was sequenced in a study of CD8+ T cells in alopecia areata. Documented treatment: oral pan-JAK inhibitor, 5-10 mg twice daily. RNA extraction and reverse transcription yielded cDNA as sequencing template. TCRdb's copy holds only in-frame clones and misses some; the assay was immunoSEQ multiplex PCR. The sample holds roughly 180,000 clones, less than 70% seen once. This specimen was CD8+ T cells sorted from blood, taken at week 24, from a patient treated with tofacitinib. The receptors come from a human donor with alopecia areata.

V usage is TRBV27 and J usage is TRBJ2-1; D is tentatively TRBD1 or TRBD2 (5 bases each). V was trimmed by 7 bases and J by 9 bases, leaving 13 bases between them. From germline, CDR1 is MNHEY and CDR2 SMNVEV (reference sequence). The CDR3 length is 12 residues. CDR3 amino acids: CASTDGAVEQFF. The CDR3 DNA sequence: TGTGCCAGCACCGACGGGGCGGTTGAGCAGTTCTTC.

The CDR3 nucleotides read TGTGCCAGCAGCTTAACCCCGCAAGGTCACACAGATACGCAGTATTTT. Translated: CASSLTPQGHTDTQYF. The chain couples TRBV7-8 to TRBJ2-3, with D uncertain. Germline V gives CDR1 SGHVS, CDR2 FQNEAQ. The CDR3 runs to 16 residues. V was clipped by 2 bases and J by 2 bases, with 14 bases between them.

The rearrangement links TRBV25-1 to TRBJ2-3, with 7 bases aligning to TRBD2. CDR1 is MGHDK, CDR2 SYGVNS, per germline. V lost 4 bases, J lost 4 bases, and 5 bases stayed unmatched. The CDR3 length is 14 residues. The CDR3 DNA reads TGTGCCAGCAGTGGGACTAGTTGGGCAGATACGCAGTATTTT. This translates into CASSGTSWADTQYF.

The chain is built from TRBV7-9 and TRBJ1-4, with D unclear. Germline V CDR1 and CDR2: SEHNR, FQNEAQ (reference sequence). V gave up 7 bases and J gave up 7 bases, with 10 bases separating them. The CDR3 is 12 residues long. For the CDR3, the DNA is TGTGCCAGCACCCCCCCCGGTGAAAAACTGTTTTTT. This translates into CASTPPGEKLFF.

This sequence joins TRBV10-1 and TRBJ1-1; TRBD1 might be the D (6 bases). The CDR3 runs 13 residues. CDR1 is WNHNN and CDR2 is SYGVQD in the germline V gene (reference sequence). V lost 8 bases and J 2 bases, leaving 12 bases between the germline ends. In nucleotides, the CDR3 is TGCGCCAGCGGGGACACGGCAAACACTGAAGCTTTCTTT. Encoded protein: CASGDTANTEAFF.

This clone came up a few times. The chain recombines TRBV30 with TRBJ1-2; TRBD1 is a possible D gene (5 bases). The length of the CDR3 is 13 residues. With 3 bases removed from V and 6 bases from J, the gap between germline ends came to 14 bases. In germline, CDR1 is GTSNPN, CDR2 SVGIG (reference sequence). The CDR3 loop is CAWRETIGDGYTF. DNA of the CDR3: TGTGCCTGGAGAGAGACCATAGGGGATGGCTACACCTTC.

CDR3 sequence: CATQGGGGGSPLHF. The CDR3 region has the DNA TGTGCCACCCAGGGGGGCGGAGGAGGATCACCCCTCCACTTT. The V call is TRBV19, the J call TRBJ1-6, with TRBD1 identical over 7 bases. Trimming removed 10 bases from V and 10 bases from J; junction bases left unmatched: 13. CDR3 length: 14 residues. Germline assignment: CDR1 LNHDA and CDR2 SQIVND (reference sequence).

This clone has just a few counts. The rearrangement links TRBV9 to TRBJ1-5; weak D call: TRBD1 (5 bases). CDR1 and CDR2 from the germline V gene are SGDLS and YYNGEE. The CDR3 has 14 residues. The germline V and J ends were trimmed by 0 bases and 3 bases, with 7 bases remaining between them. CDR3 loop: CASSVGGDNQPQHF. Here the CDR3 DNA reads TGTGCCAGCAGCGTAGGGGGGGACAATCAGCCCCAGCATTTT.

This clone occurred a few times. The V call is TRBV2, the J call TRBJ1-5; possible D gene TRBD1, 6 bases. Germline V lookup: CDR1 SNHLY, CDR2 FYNNEI. The CDR3 runs to 15 residues. Trimming took 0 bases from V and 2 from J, leaving 8 bases between them. The CDR3 region has the DNA TGTGCCAGCAGTGAAGCGGGGGCGGGCAATCAGCCCCAGCATTTT. Amino acids: CASSEAGAGNQPQHF.

The sample holds a few counts of this clone. The same CDR3 can be traced to other DNA sequences in this sample. This chain links TRBV19 with TRBJ1-1; D ambiguous. Germline V gene data show CDR1 as LNHDA and CDR2 as SQIVND (reference sequence). The V and J ends lost 6 bases and 2 bases respectively, with 7 bases between them. The CDR3 covers 12 residues. CDR3 nucleotides: TGTGCCAGTAGCATGGGAAACACTGAAGCTTTCTTT. Translation: CASSMGNTEAFF.